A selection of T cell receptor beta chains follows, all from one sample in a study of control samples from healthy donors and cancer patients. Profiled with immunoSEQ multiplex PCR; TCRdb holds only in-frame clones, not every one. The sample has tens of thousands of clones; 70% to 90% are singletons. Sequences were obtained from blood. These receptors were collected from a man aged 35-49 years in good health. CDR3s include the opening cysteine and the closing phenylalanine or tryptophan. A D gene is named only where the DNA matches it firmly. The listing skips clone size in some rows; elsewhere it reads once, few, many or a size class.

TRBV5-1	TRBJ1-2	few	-	CASSLGLGQNYGYTF	TGCGCCAGCAGCTTGGGCCTCGGACAGAACTATGGCTACACCTTC
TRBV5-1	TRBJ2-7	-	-	CASSFGGTYEQYF	TGCGCCAGCAGCTTCGGCGGAACCTACGAGCAGTACTTC
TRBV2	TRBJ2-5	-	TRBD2	CASSVGLARQETQYF	TGTGCCAGCAGCGTGGGACTAGCGCGCCAAGAGACCCAGTACTTC
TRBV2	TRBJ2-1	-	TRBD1	CASSRQGYNEQFF	TGTGCCAGCAGCCGACAGGGATACAATGAGCAGTTCTTC
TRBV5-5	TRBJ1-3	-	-	CASIGGQTGNTIYF	TGTGCCAGCATCGGGGGGCAAACTGGAAACACCATATATTTT
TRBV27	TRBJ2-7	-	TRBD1	CASSKDRAVHEQYF	TGTGCCAGCAGTAAGGACAGGGCAGTCCACGAGCAGTACTTC
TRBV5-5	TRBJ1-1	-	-	CASLLGGEIPEAFF	TGTGCCAGCCTTCTAGGGGGGGAGATCCCTGAAGCTTTCTTT
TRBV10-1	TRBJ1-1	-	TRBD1	CASSPQGRDTEAFF	TGCGCCAGCAGTCCACAGGGGCGGGACACTGAAGCTTTCTTT
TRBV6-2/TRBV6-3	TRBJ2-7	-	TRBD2	CASSFGTSGSEQYF	TGTGCCAGCAGCTTCGGGACTAGTGGCTCCGAGCAGTACTTC
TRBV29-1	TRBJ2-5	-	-	CSVDGSGTYQETQYF	TGCAGCGTTGATGGAAGCGGTACCTACCAAGAGACCCAGTACTTC